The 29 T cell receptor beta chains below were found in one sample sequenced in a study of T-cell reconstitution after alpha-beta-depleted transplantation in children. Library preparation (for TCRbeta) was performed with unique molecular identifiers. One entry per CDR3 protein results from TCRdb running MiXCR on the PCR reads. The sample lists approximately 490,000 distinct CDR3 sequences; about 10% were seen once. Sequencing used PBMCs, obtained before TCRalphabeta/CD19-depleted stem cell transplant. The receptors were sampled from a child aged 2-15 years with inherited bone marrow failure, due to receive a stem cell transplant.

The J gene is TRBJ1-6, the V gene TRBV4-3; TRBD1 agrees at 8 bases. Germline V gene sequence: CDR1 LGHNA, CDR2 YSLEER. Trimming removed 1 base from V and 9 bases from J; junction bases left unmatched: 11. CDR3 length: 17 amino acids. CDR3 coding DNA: TGCGCCAGCAGCCAAGCCACGGGACAGGTTTACTCTTCACCCCTCCACTTT. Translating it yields CASSQATGQVYSSPLHF.

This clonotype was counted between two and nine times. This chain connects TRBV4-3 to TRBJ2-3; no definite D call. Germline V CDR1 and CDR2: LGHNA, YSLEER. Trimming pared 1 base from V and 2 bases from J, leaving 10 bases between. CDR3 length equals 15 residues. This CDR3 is CASSQATANTDTQYF. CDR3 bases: TGCGCCAGCAGCCAAGCTACAGCCAACACAGATACGCAGTATTTT.

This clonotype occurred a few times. The CDR3 protein is CSARDPTSGRDNEQFF. DNA for the CDR3: TGCAGTGCTAGAGACCCGACTAGCGGGAGAGACAATGAGCAGTTCTTC. The chain couples TRBV20-1 to TRBJ2-1; 12 nucleotides line up with TRBD2. With 0 bases clipped from V and 5 bases from J, the junction kept 5 bases outside the gene matches. The germline V gene has CDR1 DFQATT and CDR2 SNEGSKA (reference sequence). The CDR3 has 16 residues.

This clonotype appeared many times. CDR3 sequence: CSALAGGSYEQYF. The CDR3 DNA reads as TGCAGTGCTCTGGCGGGAGGCTCCTACGAGCAGTACTTC. This chain connects TRBV20-1 to TRBJ2-7; 8 nucleotides align to TRBD2. Germline V gene data show CDR1 as DFQATT and CDR2 as SNEGSKA (reference sequence). The CDR3 consists of 13 residues. The V gene end was trimmed by 5 bases and the J gene end by 0 bases; junction bases not matched to a gene: 3.

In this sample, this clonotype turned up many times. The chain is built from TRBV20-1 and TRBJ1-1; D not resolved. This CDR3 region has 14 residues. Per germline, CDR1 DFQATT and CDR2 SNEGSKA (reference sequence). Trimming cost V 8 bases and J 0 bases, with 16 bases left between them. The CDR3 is CSSAGRLMNTEAFF. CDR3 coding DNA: TGCAGTTCCGCAGGCCGACTGATGAACACTGAAGCTTTCTTT.

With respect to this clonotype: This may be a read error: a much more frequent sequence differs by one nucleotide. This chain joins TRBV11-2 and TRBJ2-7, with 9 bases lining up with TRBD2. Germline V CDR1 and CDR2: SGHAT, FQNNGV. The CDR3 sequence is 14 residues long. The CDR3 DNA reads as TGTACCAGCAGCGGTTTAGCGGGAGCTCGGGAGCAGTACTTC. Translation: CTSSGLAGAREQYF.

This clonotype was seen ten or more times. The CDR3 spells CASSWGTASYEQYF. In DNA, the CDR3 is TGTGCCAGCAGTTGGGGGACGGCTTCCTACGAGCAGTACTTC. The chain combines TRBV27 with TRBJ2-7, with D tentatively TRBD1 or TRBD2 (5 bases each). V lost 4 bases and J 1 base, leaving 11 bases between the germline ends. The CDR3 is made up of 14 amino acids. Germline lookup yields CDR1 MNHEY and CDR2 SMNVEV (reference sequence).

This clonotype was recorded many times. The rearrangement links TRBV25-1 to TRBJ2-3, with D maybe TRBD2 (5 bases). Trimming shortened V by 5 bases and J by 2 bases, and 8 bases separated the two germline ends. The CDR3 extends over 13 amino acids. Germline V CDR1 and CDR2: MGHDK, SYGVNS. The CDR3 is CASSRGHTDTQYF. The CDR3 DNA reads TGTGCCAGCAGTAGAGGGCACACAGATACGCAGTATTTT. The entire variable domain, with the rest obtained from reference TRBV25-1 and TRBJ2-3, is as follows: EADIYQTPRYLVIGTGKKITLECSQTMGHDKMYWYQQDPGMELHLIHYSYGVNSTEKGDLSSESTVSRIRTEHFPLTLESARPSHTSQYLCASSRGHTDTQYFGPGTRLTVL.

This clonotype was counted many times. CDR3 sequence: CASSWERGSNQPQHF. The CDR3 DNA reads TGCGCCAGCAGCTGGGAGAGGGGCAGCAATCAGCCCCAGCATTTT. This chain joins TRBV4-3 and TRBJ1-5; a weak D match, TRBD1 (5 bases). V was clipped by 5 bases and J by 1 base, with 12 bases between them. Germline V gene lookup returns CDR1 LGHNA and CDR2 YSLEER. CDR3 size: 15 residues.

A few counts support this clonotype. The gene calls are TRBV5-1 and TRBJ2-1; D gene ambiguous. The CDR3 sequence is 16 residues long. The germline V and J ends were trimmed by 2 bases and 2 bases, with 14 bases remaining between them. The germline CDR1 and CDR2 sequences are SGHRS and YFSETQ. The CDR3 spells CASSFIGDPPYNEQFF. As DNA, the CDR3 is TGCGCCAGCAGCTTCATCGGCGATCCTCCCTACAATGAGCAGTTCTTC.

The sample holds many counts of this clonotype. CDR3 amino acids: CASSQDRASGRVRTYNEQFF. The CDR3 DNA sequence: TGTGCCAGCAGCCAAGATAGGGCTAGCGGGAGGGTGCGCACCTACAATGAGCAGTTCTTC. V is TRBV4-2 and J is TRBJ2-1, with 12 bases matching TRBD2. V trimming: 0 bases; J trimming: 2 bases; junction bases outside the gene matches: 11. The CDR3 runs to 20 residues. CDR1 is LGHNA and CDR2 is YNFKEQ in the germline V gene.

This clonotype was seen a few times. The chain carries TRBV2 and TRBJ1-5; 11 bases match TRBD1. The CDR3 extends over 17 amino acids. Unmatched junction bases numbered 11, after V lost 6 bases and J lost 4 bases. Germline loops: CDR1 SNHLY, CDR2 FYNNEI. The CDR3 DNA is TGTGCCAGCAGCCTACCTAGAGGGACAGGGGGGAATCAGCCCCAGCATTTT. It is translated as CASSLPRGTGGNQPQHF.

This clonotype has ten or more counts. The CDR3 sequence is CASSGDSSSYNEQFF. The DNA of the CDR3 is TGTGCCAGCAGTGGGGACTCAAGCTCCTACAATGAGCAGTTCTTC. The chain links TRBV12-3 or TRBV12-4 to TRBJ2-1; D might be TRBD2 (6 bases). The length of the CDR3 is 15 residues. V was shortened by 5 bases and J by 0 bases, with 11 bases between the two germline ends.

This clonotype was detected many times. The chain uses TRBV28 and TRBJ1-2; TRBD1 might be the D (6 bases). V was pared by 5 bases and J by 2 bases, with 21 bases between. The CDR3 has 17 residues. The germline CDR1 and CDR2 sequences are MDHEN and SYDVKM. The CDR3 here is CASSPLFPAGENYGYTF. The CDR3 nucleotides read TGTGCCAGCAGTCCCTTATTCCCAGCAGGGGAGAACTATGGCTACACCTTC.

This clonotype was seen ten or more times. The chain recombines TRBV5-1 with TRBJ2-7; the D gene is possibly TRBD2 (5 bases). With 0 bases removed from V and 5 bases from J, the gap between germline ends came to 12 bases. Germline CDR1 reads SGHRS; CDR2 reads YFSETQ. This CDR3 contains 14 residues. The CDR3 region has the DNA TGCGCCAGCAGCTTGGGCCCGGGGAGCGACGAGCAGTACTTC. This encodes CASSLGPGSDEQYF.

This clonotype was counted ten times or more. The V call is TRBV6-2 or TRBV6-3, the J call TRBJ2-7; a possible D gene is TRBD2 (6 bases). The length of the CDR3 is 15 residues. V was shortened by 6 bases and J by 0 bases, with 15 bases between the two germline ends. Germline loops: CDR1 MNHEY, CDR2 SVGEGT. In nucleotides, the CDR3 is TGTGCCAGCAGCCCCGGTGGGGGGATCTCCTACGAGCAGTACTTC. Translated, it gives CASSPGGGISYEQYF.

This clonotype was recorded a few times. CDR3 in amino acids: CSAHKPQGAEDEQFF. The CDR3, as DNA: TGCAGTGCTCATAAGCCACAGGGGGCAGAAGATGAGCAGTTCTTC. The chain is built from TRBV20-1 and TRBJ2-1; 9 bases are shared with TRBD1. Germline V gene data show CDR1 as DFQATT and CDR2 as SNEGSKA (reference sequence). The ends lost 5 bases at V and 8 bases at J; junction bases unmatched: 13. CDR3 length: 15 residues.

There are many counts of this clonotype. This chain's CDR3 is CATSSPAAGANVLTF. Here the CDR3 DNA reads TGTGCCACCAGTAGCCCGGCGGCTGGGGCCAACGTCCTGACTTTC. The J gene is TRBJ2-6, the V gene TRBV24-1; D is ambiguous. This CDR3 has 15 amino acids. V lost 6 bases and J 2 bases, leaving 10 bases between the germline ends. CDR1 and CDR2 (germline): KGHDR, SFDVKD.

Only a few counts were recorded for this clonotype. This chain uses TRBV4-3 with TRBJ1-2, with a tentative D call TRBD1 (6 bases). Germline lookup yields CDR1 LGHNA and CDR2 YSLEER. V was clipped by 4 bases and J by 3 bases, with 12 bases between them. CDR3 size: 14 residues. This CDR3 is CASSRGGGDYGYTF. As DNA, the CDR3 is TGCGCCAGCAGCCGGGGAGGGGGTGACTATGGCTACACCTTC.

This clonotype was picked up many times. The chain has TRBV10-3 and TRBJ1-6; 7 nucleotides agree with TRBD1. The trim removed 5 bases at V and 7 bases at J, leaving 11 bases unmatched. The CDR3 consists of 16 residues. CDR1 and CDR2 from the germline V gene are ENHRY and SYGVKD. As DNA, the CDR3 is TGTGCCATCAGTCCTACGGGGGGACAGCCAAATTCACCCCTCCACTTT. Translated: CAISPTGGQPNSPLHF.

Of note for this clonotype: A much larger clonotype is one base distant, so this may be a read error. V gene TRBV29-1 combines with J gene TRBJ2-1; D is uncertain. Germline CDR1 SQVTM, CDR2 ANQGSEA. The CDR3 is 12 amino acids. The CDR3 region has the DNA TGCAGCGTCCTCGGGTCCAACAATGACCAGTTCTTC. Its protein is CSVLGSNNDQFF.

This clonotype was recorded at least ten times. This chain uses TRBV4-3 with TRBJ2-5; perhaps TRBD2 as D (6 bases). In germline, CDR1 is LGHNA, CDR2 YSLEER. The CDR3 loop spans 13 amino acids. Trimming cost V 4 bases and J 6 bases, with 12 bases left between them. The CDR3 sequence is CASSRGTDQTQYF. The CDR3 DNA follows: TGCGCCAGCAGCCGCGGGACCGATCAGACCCAGTACTTC.

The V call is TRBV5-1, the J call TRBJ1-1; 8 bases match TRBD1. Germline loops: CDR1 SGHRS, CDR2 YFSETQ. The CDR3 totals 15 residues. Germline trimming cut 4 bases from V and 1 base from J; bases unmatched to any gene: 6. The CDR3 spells CASSTRQGTNTEAFF. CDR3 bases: TGCGCCAGCAGCACTAGACAGGGGACGAACACTGAAGCTTTCTTT.

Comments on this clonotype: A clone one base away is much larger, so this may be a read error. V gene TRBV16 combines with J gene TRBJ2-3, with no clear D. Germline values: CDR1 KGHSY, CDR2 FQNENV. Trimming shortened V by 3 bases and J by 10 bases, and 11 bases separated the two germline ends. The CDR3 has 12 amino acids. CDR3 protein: CASSHPEDPQYF. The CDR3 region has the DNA TGTGCCAGCAGCCACCCCGAGGATCCGCAGTATTTT.

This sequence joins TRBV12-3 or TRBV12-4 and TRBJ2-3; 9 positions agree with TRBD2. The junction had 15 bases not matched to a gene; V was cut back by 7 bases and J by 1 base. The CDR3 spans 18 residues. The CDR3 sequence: CASKTSGPRGGRTDTQYF. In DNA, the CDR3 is TGTGCCAGCAAGACTAGCGGCCCGAGGGGGGGACGCACAGATACGCAGTATTTT.

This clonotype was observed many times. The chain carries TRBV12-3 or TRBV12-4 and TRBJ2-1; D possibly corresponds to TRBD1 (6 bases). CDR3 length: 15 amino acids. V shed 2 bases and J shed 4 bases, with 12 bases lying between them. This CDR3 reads CASSLSQGHYNEQFF. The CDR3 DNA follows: TGTGCCAGCAGTTTAAGTCAGGGGCATTACAATGAGCAGTTCTTC.

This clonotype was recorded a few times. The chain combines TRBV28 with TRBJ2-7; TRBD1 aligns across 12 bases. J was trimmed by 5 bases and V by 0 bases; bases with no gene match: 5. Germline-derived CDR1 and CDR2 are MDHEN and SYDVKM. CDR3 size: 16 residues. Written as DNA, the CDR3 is TGTGCCAGCAGTTTATGGGGGGACAGGGGGCGAGACGAGCAGTACTTC. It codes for CASSLWGDRGRDEQYF.

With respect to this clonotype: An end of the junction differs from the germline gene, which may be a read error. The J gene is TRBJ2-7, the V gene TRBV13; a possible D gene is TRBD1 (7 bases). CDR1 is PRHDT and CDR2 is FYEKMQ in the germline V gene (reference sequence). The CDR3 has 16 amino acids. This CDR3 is CASSLGGGTAIYEQYF. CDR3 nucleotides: TGTGCCAGCAGTTTAGGTGGGGGGACAGCAATCTACGAGCAGTACTTC.

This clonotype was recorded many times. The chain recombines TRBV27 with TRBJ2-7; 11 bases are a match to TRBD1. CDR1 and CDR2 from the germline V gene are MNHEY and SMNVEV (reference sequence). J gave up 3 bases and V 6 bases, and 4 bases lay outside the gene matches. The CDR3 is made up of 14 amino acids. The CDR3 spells CASSPGTGGYEQYF. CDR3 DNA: TGTGCCAGCAGCCCCGGGACAGGGGGCTACGAGCAGTACTTC.